The 19 T cell receptor beta chains below were found in one sample sequenced in a study of blood T cell repertoires in COVID-19. The protocol was immunoSEQ multiplex PCR, while the TCRdb copy is restricted to in-frame clones and leaves out a portion. Of 300,000 to 400,000 clones in the sample, roughly 88% were seen once. Specimen: peripheral blood. All receptors come from a woman aged 30 to 39 with COVID-19, enrolled during active disease.

The rearrangement links TRBV7-9 to TRBJ2-2; D remains unclear. The V end was cut by 3 bases, the J end by 4 bases, with 9 bases between. Per the germline V gene, CDR1 is SEHNR and CDR2 is FQNEAQ (reference sequence). The CDR3 length is 14 residues. The CDR3 here is CASSFVLITGELFF. As DNA, the CDR3 is TGTGCCAGCAGCTTTGTCCTTATCACCGGGGAGCTGTTTTTT. The full variable domain, in which reference TRBV7-9 and TRBJ2-2 provide the parts outside the CDR3, is DTGVSQNPRHKITKRGQNVTFRCDPISEHNRLYWYRQTLGQGPEFLTYFQNEAQLEKSRLLSDRFSAERPKGSFSTLEIQRTEQGDSAMYLCASSFVLITGELFFGEGSRLTVL.

The rearrangement links TRBV5-1 to TRBJ2-4; possibly TRBD1 for D (6 bases). Per the germline V gene, CDR1 is SGHRS and CDR2 is YFSETQ. The V and J ends lost 0 bases and 10 bases respectively, with 23 bases between them. The CDR3 totals 17 residues. CDR3 sequence: CASSLGTDTLLKRIQYF. DNA of the CDR3: TGCGCCAGCAGCTTGGGGACAGATACCCTCCTAAAACGGATTCAGTACTTC.

The V and J genes are TRBV18 and TRBJ2-2; 9 bases are a match to TRBD1. Trimming cost V 0 bases and J 5 bases; bases outside gene matches: 1. This CDR3 region has 15 residues. Per the germline V gene, CDR1 is KGHSH and CDR2 is LQKENI. The CDR3 here is CASSPPGTGTGELFF. The CDR3 region has the DNA TGTGCCAGCTCACCACCAGGGACAGGGACCGGGGAGCTGTTTTTT.

The chain couples TRBV11-2 to TRBJ2-3, with 10 bases lining up with TRBD2. Germline values: CDR1 SGHAT, CDR2 FQNNGV. V trimming: 5 bases; J trimming: 9 bases; junction bases outside the gene matches: 11. CDR3 length: 15 residues. CDR3 coding DNA: TGTGCCAGCAGCCCTCGGACTAGCGGTTTGAAGACGCAGTATTTT. Residues: CASSPRTSGLKTQYF.

The chain employs TRBV3-1 (or the pseudogene TRBV3-2) and TRBJ2-7; possible D gene TRBD2, 5 bases. This CDR3 has 13 residues. V was cut by 3 bases and J by 2 bases, with 8 bases left in between. Germline assignment: CDR1 LGHDT and CDR2 YNNKEL (reference sequence). CDR3 nucleotides: TGTGCCAGCAGCCACGAGGGTGCCTACGAGCAGTACGTC. This codes for CASSHEGAYEQYV.

The rearrangement links TRBV2 to TRBJ2-1, with no clear D. CDR1 SNHLY and CDR2 FYNNEI come from the germline V gene. This CDR3 comprises 11 residues. The ends were cut back, 4 bases at V and 13 bases at J, with 11 bases in the middle. CDR3 nucleotides: TGTGCCAGCAGTGTAGACAAATTACAGTTCTTC. Its translation: CASSVDKLQFF.

The chain recombines TRBV6-2 or TRBV6-3 with TRBJ2-3; 11 bases fit TRBD1. From germline, CDR1 is MNHEY and CDR2 SVGEGT. This CDR3 is 16 amino acids long. The ends lost 2 bases at V and 5 bases at J; junction bases unmatched: 6. In DNA, the CDR3 is TGTGCCAGCAGTTACCCGGACAGGGGGCTTGAAGATACGCAGTATTTT. Amino acid sequence: CASSYPDRGLEDTQYF.

The chain couples TRBV7-2 to TRBJ1-2; 8 positions agree with TRBD1. Trimming took 5 bases from V and 4 from J; bases not matched to a gene: 6. CDR1 and CDR2 (germline): SGHTA, FQGNSA. This CDR3 is 14 amino acids long. The CDR3, as DNA: TGTGCCAGCAGCGGACAGGGAGCTGGCTATGGCTACACCTTC. It yields the protein CASSGQGAGYGYTF.

CDR3: CASSSRSSYEQYF. The CDR3 nucleotides are TGTGCCAGCAGCTCCCGCTCGAGCTACGAGCAGTACTTC. The gene calls are TRBV5-4 and TRBJ2-7; D call uncertain. The germline V gene has CDR1 SGHNT and CDR2 YYREEE (reference sequence). This CDR3 region has 13 residues. V lost 3 bases and J 3 bases, leaving 10 bases between the germline ends. Combining the CDR3 with reference TRBV5-4 and TRBJ2-7 gives the whole variable domain ETGVTQSPTHLIKTRGQQVTLRCSSQSGHNTVSWYQQALGQGPQFIFQYYREEENGRGNFPPRFSGLQFPNYSSELNVNALELDDSALYLCASSSRSSYEQYFGPGTRLTVT.

The J gene is TRBJ1-5, the V gene TRBV15; 8 bases are a match to TRBD1. The germline CDR1 and CDR2 sequences are LNHNV and YYDKDF (reference sequence). This CDR3 region has 15 residues. The trim removed 0 bases at V and 9 bases at J, leaving 7 bases unmatched. The CDR3 DNA reads as TGTGCCACCAGCAGAGAATGGACAGGGCGGGGGCCCCAGCATTTT. Translating it yields CATSREWTGRGPQHF.

The V gene is TRBV6-5, the J gene TRBJ1-1, with 10 bases identical to TRBD1. Germline V gene lookup returns CDR1 MNHEY and CDR2 SVGAGI. After removal of 6 bases from V and 6 bases from J, the junction contained 10 bases not matched to a gene. This CDR3 has 15 residues. The CDR3: CASSAVGTGVAEAFF. The DNA of the CDR3 is TGTGCCAGCAGCGCCGTCGGGACAGGGGTCGCTGAAGCTTTCTTT.

The rearrangement joins TRBV3-1 (or the pseudogene TRBV3-2) to TRBJ1-2, with D hard to call. V lost 4 bases to trimming and J lost 8 bases, with 14 bases between them. This CDR3 is built from 13 residues. Per germline, CDR1 LGHDT and CDR2 YNNKEL (reference sequence). The CDR3 region has the DNA TGTGCCAGCAGCCCCAGTCCCCCGGGGGGCTACACCTTC. Amino acids: CASSPSPPGGYTF.

The V call is TRBV4-1, the J call TRBJ2-2, with a possible D match to TRBD1 (6 bases). The germline V and J ends were trimmed by 0 bases and 4 bases, with 12 bases remaining between them. Germline CDR1 and CDR2: MGHRA and YSYEKL. The CDR3 has 16 amino acids. The CDR3 sequence is CASSQEGTGITGELFF. The CDR3 DNA follows: TGCGCCAGCAGCCAAGAGGGCACAGGGATCACCGGGGAGCTGTTTTTT.

The V and J genes are TRBV15 and TRBJ2-7, with D perhaps TRBD2 (5 bases). The CDR3 totals 14 residues. Germline CDR1 and CDR2: LNHNV and YYDKDF (reference sequence). V dropped 3 bases and J dropped 9 bases, with 18 bases sitting between them. Here the CDR3 reads CATSRGFDYVGQYF. The CDR3 DNA reads as TGTGCCACCAGCAGGGGGTTCGACTACGTCGGGCAGTACTTC.

This chain joins TRBV5-1 and TRBJ1-6, with 9 bases that match TRBD1. V was pared by 4 bases and J by 6 bases, with 8 bases of the junction left unmatched. The CDR3 extends over 16 amino acids. The germline CDR1 and CDR2 sequences are SGHRS and YFSETQ. The CDR3 region is CASSPTGGLGNSPLHF. As DNA, the CDR3 is TGCGCCAGCAGCCCGACAGGGGGATTGGGTAATTCACCCCTCCACTTT.

The chain links TRBV6-2 or TRBV6-3 to TRBJ1-5; TRBD1 aligns across 7 bases. The germline gives CDR1 MNHEY, CDR2 SVGEGT. V lost 0 bases, J lost 4 bases, and 12 bases stayed unmatched. This CDR3 spans 18 amino acids. This CDR3 is CASSYSWSRDRENQPQHF. CDR3 DNA sequence: TGTGCCAGCAGTTACTCGTGGTCCCGAGACAGGGAGAATCAGCCCCAGCATTTT.

This clone was recorded only once. This rearrangement joins TRBV7-9 to TRBJ2-6; 9 bases line up with TRBD1. Germline trimming cut 2 bases from V and 3 bases from J; bases unmatched to any gene: 11. The CDR3 sequence is 19 residues long. Per germline, CDR1 SEHNR and CDR2 FQNEAQ (reference sequence). This CDR3 is CASSLFFGTGILGANVLTF. In DNA form, the CDR3 reads TGTGCCAGCAGCTTATTTTTCGGGACAGGGATTCTTGGGGCCAACGTCCTGACTTTC.

The J gene is TRBJ2-2, the V gene TRBV5-1, with 9 bases matching TRBD1. CDR1 is SGHRS, CDR2 YFSETQ, per germline. J lost 6 bases, V lost 4 bases, and 7 bases had no gene match. The CDR3 is 15 amino acids. The CDR3 coding sequence is TGCGCCAGCAGCGGGGCACAGGGGGCTGCCGGGGAGCTGTTTTTT. Its translation: CASSGAQGAAGELFF.

This sequence joins TRBV7-2 and TRBJ1-1; tentative D call: TRBD1 (5 bases). V was trimmed by 1 base and J by 1 base, leaving 13 bases between them. Per germline, CDR1 SGHTA and CDR2 FQGNSA. CDR3 length: 16 amino acids. The CDR3 DNA sequence: TGTGCCAGCAGCTTAGGTGGGGGGAGAAGGAACACTGAAGCTTTCTTT. Amino acids: CASSLGGGRRNTEAFF.